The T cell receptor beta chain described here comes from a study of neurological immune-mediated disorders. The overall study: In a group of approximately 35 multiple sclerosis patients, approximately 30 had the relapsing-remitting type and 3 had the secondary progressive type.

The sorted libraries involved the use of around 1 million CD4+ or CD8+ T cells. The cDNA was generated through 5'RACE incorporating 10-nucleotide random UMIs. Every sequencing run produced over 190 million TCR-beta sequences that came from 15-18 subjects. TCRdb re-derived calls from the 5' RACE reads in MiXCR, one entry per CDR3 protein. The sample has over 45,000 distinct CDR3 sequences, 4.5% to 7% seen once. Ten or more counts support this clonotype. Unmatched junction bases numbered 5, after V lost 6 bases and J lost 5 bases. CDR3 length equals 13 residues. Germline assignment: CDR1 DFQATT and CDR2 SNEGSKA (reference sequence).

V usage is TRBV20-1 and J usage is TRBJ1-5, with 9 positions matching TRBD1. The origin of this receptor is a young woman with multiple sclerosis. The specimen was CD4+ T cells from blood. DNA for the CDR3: TGCAGTGCAACGACAGGGGGACATCAGCCCCAGCATTTT. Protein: CSATTGGHQPQHF.